This TCR beta chain appears in the sequencing data of a study of technical replicates of blood from several donors. Only in-frame clones appear in the TCRdb table, and some are missing; sequencing was by immunoSEQ multiplex PCR. The table records 75,000 to 95,000 clones, roughly 94% of them present only once. The CDR3 is made up of 15 amino acids. The V end lost 10 bases, the J end lost 2 bases, and 19 bases lay between the germline ends. CDR1 is MNHEY and CDR2 is SVGAGI in the germline V gene. The receptor's source is a human donor in good health. V is TRBV6-5 and J is TRBJ2-3; unclear D gene. The sequencing input was T cells isolated from PBMCs. The DNA for the CDR3 is TGTGCCACTTCCAAAACCTCTCAACACACAGATACGCAGTATTTT. This codes for CATSKTSQHTDTQYF.